What follows describes a single T cell receptor beta chain. Its antigen is not known. CDR3 size: 15 residues. Germline V lookup: CDR1 SGHRS, CDR2 YFSETQ. Germline trimming cut 4 bases from V and 0 bases from J; bases unmatched to any gene: 7. This record comes from a study of early stage breast cancer tumors. Findings and caveats of the study: Blood repertoires resembled normal breast more than tumor. Functional markers like CD4, CD8 and FOXP3 were missed in bulk sequencing.

Sequencing was performed with immunoSEQ multiplex PCR; in TCRdb, only in-frame clones are kept and a portion is missing. The sample consists of tens of thousands of clones, 78% of them appearing once. This chain joins TRBV5-1 and TRBJ2-7; TRBD1 matches 7 bases. Sequencing was performed on blood. The clonotype originates from a person aged 35-55 years with breast cancer. The CDR3 is CASSQEGGPSYEQYF. The CDR3 coding sequence is TGCGCCAGCAGCCAGGAAGGGGGCCCCTCCTACGAGCAGTACTTC.